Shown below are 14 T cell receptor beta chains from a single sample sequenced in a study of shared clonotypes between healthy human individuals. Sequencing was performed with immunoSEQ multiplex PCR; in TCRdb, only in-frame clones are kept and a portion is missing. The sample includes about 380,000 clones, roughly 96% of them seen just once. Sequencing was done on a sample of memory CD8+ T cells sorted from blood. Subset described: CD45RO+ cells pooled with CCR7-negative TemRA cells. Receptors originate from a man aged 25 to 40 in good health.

The CDR3 DNA sequence: TGCGCCAGCAGCCCCAGGGACAGTTTTGCCTACGAGCAGTACTTC. This codes for CASSPRDSFAYEQYF. V usage is TRBV4-1 and J usage is TRBJ2-7; 7 nucleotides match TRBD1. In germline, CDR1 is MGHRA, CDR2 YSYEKL. Trimming removed 4 bases from V and 2 bases from J; junction bases left unmatched: 8. This CDR3 region has 15 residues.

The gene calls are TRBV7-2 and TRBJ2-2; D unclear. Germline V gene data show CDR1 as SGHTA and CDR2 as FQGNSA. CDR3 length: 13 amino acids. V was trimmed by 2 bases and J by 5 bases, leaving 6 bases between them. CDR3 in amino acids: CASSLSGTGELFF. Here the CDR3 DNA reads TGTGCCAGCAGCTTAAGTGGAACCGGGGAGCTGTTTTTT.

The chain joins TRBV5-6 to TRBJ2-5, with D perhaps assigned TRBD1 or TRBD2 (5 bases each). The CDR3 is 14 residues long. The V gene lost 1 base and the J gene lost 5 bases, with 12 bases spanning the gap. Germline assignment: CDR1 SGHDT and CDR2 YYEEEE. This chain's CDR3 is CASSLWGRGETQYF. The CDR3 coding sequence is TGTGCCAGCAGCTTGTGGGGCCGCGGGGAGACCCAGTACTTC.

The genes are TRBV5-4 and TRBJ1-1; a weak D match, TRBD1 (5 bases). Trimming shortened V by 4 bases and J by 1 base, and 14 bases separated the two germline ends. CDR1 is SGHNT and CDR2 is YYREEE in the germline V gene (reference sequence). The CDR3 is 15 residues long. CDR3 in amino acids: CASSPGRGGNTEAFF. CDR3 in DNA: TGTGCCAGCAGCCCTGGACGGGGGGGGAACACTGAAGCTTTCTTT.

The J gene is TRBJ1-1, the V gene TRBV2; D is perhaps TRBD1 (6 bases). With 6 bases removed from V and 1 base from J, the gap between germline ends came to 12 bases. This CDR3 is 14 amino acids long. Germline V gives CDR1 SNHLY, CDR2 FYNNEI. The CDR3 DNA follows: TGTGCCAGCAGGATGGGAGGGGGGAACACTGAAGCTTTCTTT. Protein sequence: CASRMGGGNTEAFF.

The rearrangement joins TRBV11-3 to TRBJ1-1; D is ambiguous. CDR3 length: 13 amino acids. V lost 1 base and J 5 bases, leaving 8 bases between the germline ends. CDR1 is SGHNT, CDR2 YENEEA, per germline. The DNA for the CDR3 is TGTGCCAGCAGCTTAGTGAGAGAAACTGAAGCTTTCTTT. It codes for CASSLVRETEAFF.

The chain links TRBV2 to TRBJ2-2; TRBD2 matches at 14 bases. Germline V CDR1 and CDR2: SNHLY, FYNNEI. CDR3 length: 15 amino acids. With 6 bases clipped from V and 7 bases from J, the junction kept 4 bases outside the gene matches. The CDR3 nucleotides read TGTGCCAGCAGGGGACTAGCGGGAGAGGACGGGGAGCTGTTTTTT. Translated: CASRGLAGEDGELFF.

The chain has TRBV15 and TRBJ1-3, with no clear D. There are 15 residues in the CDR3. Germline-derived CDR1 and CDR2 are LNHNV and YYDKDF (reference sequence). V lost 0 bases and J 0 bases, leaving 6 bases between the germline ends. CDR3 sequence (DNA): TGTGCCACCAGCAGAGACATACCCTCTGGAAACACCATATATTTT. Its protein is CATSRDIPSGNTIYF.

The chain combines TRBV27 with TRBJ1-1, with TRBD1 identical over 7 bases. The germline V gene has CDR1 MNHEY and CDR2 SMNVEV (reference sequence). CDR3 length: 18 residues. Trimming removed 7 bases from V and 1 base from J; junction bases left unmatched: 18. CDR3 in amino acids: CASTRRLTGVGGNTEAFF. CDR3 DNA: TGTGCCAGCACTAGGAGACTAACAGGGGTGGGAGGGAACACTGAAGCTTTCTTT.

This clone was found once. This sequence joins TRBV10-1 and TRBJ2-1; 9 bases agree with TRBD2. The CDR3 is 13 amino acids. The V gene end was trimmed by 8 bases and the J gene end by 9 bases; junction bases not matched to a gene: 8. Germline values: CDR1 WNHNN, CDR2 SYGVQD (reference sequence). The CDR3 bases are TGCGCCAGCTGTAGCGGGAGAATGGGTGAGCAGTTCTTC. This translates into CASCSGRMGEQFF.

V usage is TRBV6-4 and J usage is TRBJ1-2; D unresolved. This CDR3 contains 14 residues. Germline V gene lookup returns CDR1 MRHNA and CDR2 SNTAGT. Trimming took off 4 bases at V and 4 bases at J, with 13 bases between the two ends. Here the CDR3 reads CASSVLRLGYGYTF. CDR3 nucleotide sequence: TGTGCCAGCAGTGTCCTTCGATTGGGCTATGGCTACACCTTC.

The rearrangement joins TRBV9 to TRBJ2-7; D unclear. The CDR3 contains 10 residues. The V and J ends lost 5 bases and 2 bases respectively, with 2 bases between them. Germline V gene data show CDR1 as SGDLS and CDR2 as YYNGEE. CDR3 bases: TGTGCCAGCAGAGCCTACGAGCAGTACTTC. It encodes CASRAYEQYF.

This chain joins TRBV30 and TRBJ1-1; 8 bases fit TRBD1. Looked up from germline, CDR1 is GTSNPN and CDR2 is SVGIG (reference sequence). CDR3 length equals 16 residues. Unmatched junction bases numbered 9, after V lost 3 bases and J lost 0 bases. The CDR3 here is CAWRPTLRGLNTEAFF. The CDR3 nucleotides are TGTGCCTGGAGGCCTACCCTCAGGGGGCTGAACACTGAAGCTTTCTTT.

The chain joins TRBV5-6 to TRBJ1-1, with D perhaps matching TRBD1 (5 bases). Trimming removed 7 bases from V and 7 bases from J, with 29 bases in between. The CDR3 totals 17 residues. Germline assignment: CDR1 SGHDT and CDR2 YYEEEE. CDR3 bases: TGTGCCAGCTACCTCAACCCTGGGGCATGGGCCCCGTTTGAAGCTTTCTTT. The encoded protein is CASYLNPGAWAPFEAFF. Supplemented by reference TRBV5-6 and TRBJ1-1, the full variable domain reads DAGVTQSPTHLIKTRGQQVTLRCSPKSGHDTVSWYQQALGQGPQFIFQYYEEEERQRGNFPDRFSGHQFPNYSSELNVNALLLGDSALYLCASYLNPGAWAPFEAFFGQGTRLTVV.